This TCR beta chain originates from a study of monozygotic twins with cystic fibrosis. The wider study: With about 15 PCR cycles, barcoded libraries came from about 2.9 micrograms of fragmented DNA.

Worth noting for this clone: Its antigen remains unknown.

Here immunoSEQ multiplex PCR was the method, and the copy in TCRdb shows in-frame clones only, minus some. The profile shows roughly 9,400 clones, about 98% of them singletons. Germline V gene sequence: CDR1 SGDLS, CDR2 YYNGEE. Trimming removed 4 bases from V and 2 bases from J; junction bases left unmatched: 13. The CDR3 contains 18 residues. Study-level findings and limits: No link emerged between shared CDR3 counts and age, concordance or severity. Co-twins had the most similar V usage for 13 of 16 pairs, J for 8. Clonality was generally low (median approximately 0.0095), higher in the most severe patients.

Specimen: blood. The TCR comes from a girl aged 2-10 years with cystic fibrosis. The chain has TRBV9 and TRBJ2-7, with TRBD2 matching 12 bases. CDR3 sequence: CASSPRTSGTSGAYEQYF. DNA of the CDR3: TGTGCCAGCAGCCCCCGGACTAGCGGGACCTCCGGGGCCTACGAGCAGTACTTC.